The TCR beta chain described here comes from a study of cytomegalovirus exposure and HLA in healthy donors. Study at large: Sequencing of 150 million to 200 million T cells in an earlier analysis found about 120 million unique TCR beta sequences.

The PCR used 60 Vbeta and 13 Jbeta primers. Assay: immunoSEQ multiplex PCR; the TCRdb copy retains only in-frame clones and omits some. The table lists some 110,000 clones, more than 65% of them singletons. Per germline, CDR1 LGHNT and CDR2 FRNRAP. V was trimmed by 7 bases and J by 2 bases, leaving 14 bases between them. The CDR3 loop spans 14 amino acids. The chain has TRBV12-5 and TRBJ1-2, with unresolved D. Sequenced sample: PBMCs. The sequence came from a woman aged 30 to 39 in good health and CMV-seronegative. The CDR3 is CASAPPGGNYGYTF. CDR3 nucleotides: TGTGCTAGTGCCCCCCCCGGAGGGAACTATGGCTACACCTTC.